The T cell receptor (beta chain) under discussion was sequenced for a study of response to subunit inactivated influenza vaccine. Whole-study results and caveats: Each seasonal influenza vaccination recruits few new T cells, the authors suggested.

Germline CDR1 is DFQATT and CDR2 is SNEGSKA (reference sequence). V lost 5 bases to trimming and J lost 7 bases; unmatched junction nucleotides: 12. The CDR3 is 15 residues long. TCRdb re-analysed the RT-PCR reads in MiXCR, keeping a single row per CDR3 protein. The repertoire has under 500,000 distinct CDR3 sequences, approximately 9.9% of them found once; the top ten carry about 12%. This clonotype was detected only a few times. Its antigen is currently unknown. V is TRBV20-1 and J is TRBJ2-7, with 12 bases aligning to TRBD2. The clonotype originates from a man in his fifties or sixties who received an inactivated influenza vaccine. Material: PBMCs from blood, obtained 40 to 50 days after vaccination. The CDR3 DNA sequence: TGCAGTGCTCCCCGACTAGCGGGGGACCAGCGGGAGCAGTACTTC. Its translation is CSAPRLAGDQREQYF.